These 27 T cell receptor beta chains share one sample of origin, sequenced in a study of blood T cell repertoires in COVID-19. The assay was immunoSEQ multiplex PCR, and TCRdb's table has in-frame clones only and misses some. The sample lists 200,000 to 250,000 clones, 80% to 90% occurring once. Sample: peripheral blood. All receptors come from a man aged 80 or over with acute or convalescent COVID-19.

The chain has TRBV30 and TRBJ1-1; D not certain. V was trimmed by 2 bases and J by 3 bases, leaving 10 bases between them. The CDR3 has 13 residues. In germline, CDR1 is GTSNPN, CDR2 SVGIG (reference sequence). The CDR3 DNA is TGTGCCTGGAGTTCAGACTGGGACACTGAAGCTTTCTTT. It specifies CAWSSDWDTEAFF.

This clone occurred once. The chain carries TRBV2 and TRBJ1-1, with D possibly TRBD1 on 6 matching bases. The CDR3 totals 13 residues. V shed 5 bases and J shed 1 base, with 8 bases lying between them. CDR1 is SNHLY, CDR2 FYNNEI, per germline. The CDR3: CASSSGQNTEAFF. As DNA, the CDR3 is TGTGCCAGCAGTTCGGGACAGAACACTGAAGCTTTCTTT.

V usage is TRBV25-1 and J usage is TRBJ2-5; 13 nucleotides agree with TRBD2. Germline V gives CDR1 MGHDK, CDR2 SYGVNS. The V gene end was trimmed by 3 bases and the J gene end by 4 bases; junction bases not matched to a gene: 11. The CDR3 length is 18 residues. CDR3 residues: CASSDALQRLAGGETQYF. DNA of the CDR3: TGTGCCAGCAGTGATGCCCTTCAAAGACTAGCGGGAGGAGAGACCCAGTACTTC.

The chain has TRBV28 and TRBJ1-2; D may be TRBD1 (5 bases). The V gene lost 8 bases and the J gene lost 4 bases, with 14 bases spanning the gap. The CDR3 is 13 amino acids. Germline loops: CDR1 MDHEN, CDR2 SYDVKM. CDR3 loop: CASARQGAYGYTF. The CDR3 nucleotides are TGTGCCAGCGCCCGCCAGGGTGCCTATGGCTACACCTTC.

The chain recombines TRBV15 with TRBJ1-5; D gene unclear. The CDR3 consists of 12 residues. The V and J ends lost 1 base and 4 bases respectively, with 2 bases between them. CDR1 LNHNV and CDR2 YYDKDF come from the germline V gene (reference sequence). In DNA form, the CDR3 reads TGTGCCACCAGCAGAGCGAATCAGCCCCAGCATTTT. It yields the protein CATSRANQPQHF.

The chain has TRBV19 and TRBJ2-1; 7 bases map to TRBD1. Germline V gene lookup returns CDR1 LNHDA and CDR2 SQIVND (reference sequence). Trimming took 6 bases from V and 8 from J; bases not matched to a gene: 10. The CDR3 sequence is 14 residues long. CDR3 nucleotides: TGTGCCAGTAGCAAAGCCAGGGGGACGGATGAGCAGTTCTTC. Its protein is CASSKARGTDEQFF.

The V call is TRBV5-4, the J call TRBJ2-7; 12 bases match TRBD2. The CDR3 is made up of 14 amino acids. Unmatched junction bases numbered 0, after V lost 3 bases and J lost 2 bases. Germline V CDR1 and CDR2: SGHNT, YYREEE (reference sequence). Here the CDR3 DNA reads TGTGCCAGCAGCTGGACTAGCGGGGCCTACGAGCAGTACTTC. Its translation is CASSWTSGAYEQYF.

This chain links TRBV12-3 or TRBV12-4 with TRBJ1-2; 8 bases are shared with TRBD1. The CDR3 totals 13 residues. The V segment lost 5 bases and the J segment 7 bases; nucleotides outside the gene matches: 6. CDR3 sequence reads: CASSDDRGSGYTF. The CDR3 DNA follows: TGTGCCAGCAGTGATGACAGGGGATCTGGCTACACCTTC.

V gene TRBV7-3 combines with J gene TRBJ2-7, with TRBD1 matching 10 bases. Germline V gene data show CDR1 as SGHTA and CDR2 as FQGTGA. V was clipped by 5 bases and J by 3 bases; unmatched bases: 7. The CDR3 has 15 residues. CDR3 residues: CASSVPGQGYYEQYV. Written as DNA, the CDR3 is TGTGCCAGCAGCGTACCGGGACAGGGGTACTACGAGCAGTACGTC.

V usage is TRBV6-5 and J usage is TRBJ2-2; D gene ambiguous. In germline, CDR1 is MNHEY, CDR2 SVGAGI. Trimming shortened V by 4 bases and J by 4 bases, and 10 bases separated the two germline ends. The CDR3 contains 14 residues. This CDR3 is CASSFAYSTGELFF. The CDR3 coding sequence is TGTGCCAGCAGTTTTGCATACTCCACCGGGGAGCTGTTTTTT.

The gene calls are TRBV5-6 and TRBJ2-3; 7 bases fit TRBD2. Germline values: CDR1 SGHDT, CDR2 YYEEEE. Trimming removed 5 bases from V and 5 bases from J; junction bases left unmatched: 5. The CDR3 has 13 residues. Written as DNA, the CDR3 is TGTGCCAGCAGAAGGCGGGGGAGAGATACGCAGTATTTT. This gives the protein CASRRRGRDTQYF.

The genes are TRBV28 and TRBJ2-2; 12 bases map to TRBD1. Germline V gives CDR1 MDHEN, CDR2 SYDVKM. With 4 bases clipped from V and 4 bases from J, the junction kept 7 bases outside the gene matches. This CDR3 has 17 residues. CDR3 coding DNA: TGTGCCAGCAGTTCCGGGGGGACAGGGGGCTTCACCGGGGAGCTGTTTTTT. Translated: CASSSGGTGGFTGELFF. Drawing the rest from reference TRBV28 and TRBJ2-2, the complete variable domain is DVKVTQSSRYLVKRTGEKVFLECVQDMDHENMFWYRQDPGLGLRLIYFSYDVKMKEKGDIPEGYSVSREKKERFSLILESASTNQTSMYLCASSSGGTGGFTGELFFGEGSRLTVL.

The chain links TRBV7-8 to TRBJ1-3; D unresolved. V was pared by 3 bases and J by 4 bases, with 7 bases between. This CDR3 contains 13 residues. Germline CDR1 reads SGHVS; CDR2 reads FQNEAQ. The CDR3 is CASSFGGGNTIYF. The CDR3 coding sequence is TGTGCCAGCAGCTTTGGCGGGGGAAACACCATATATTTT.

The rearrangement joins TRBV3-1 (or the pseudogene TRBV3-2) to TRBJ2-7; 8 bases are a match to TRBD2. V trimming: 4 bases; J trimming: 1 base; junction bases outside the gene matches: 6. Germline V gene lookup returns CDR1 LGHDT and CDR2 YNNKEL (reference sequence). CDR3 size: 15 residues. In nucleotides, the CDR3 is TGTGCCAGCAGCCTTAATAGCGGGGCTTCCTACGAGCAGTACGTC. Encoded protein: CASSLNSGASYEQYV.

The chain is built from TRBV4-2 and TRBJ2-6; 9 nucleotides match TRBD2. From germline, CDR1 is LGHNA and CDR2 YNFKEQ. With 4 bases clipped from V and 0 bases from J, the junction kept 7 bases outside the gene matches. This CDR3 is 18 amino acids long. CDR3 bases: TGTGCCAGCAGCCTAAGACTAGCGGACCCCTCTGGGGCCAACGTCCTGACTTTC. Translation: CASSLRLADPSGANVLTF.

The chain uses TRBV5-1 and TRBJ1-6, with unresolved D. Deletions cut 4 bases from V and 10 bases from J, with 15 bases between. The CDR3 is made up of 14 amino acids. CDR1 and CDR2 (germline): SGHRS, YFSETQ. For the CDR3, the DNA is TGCGCCAGCAGCCAGGAGGAGGGAGTATCACCCCTCCACTTT. Translated, it gives CASSQEEGVSPLHF.

The rearrangement links TRBV7-3 to TRBJ2-1, with 10 nucleotides matching TRBD2. V shed 5 bases and J 6 bases; nucleotides not matched to a gene: 7. Germline CDR1 and CDR2: SGHTA and FQGTGA. The CDR3 length is 15 residues. In DNA, the CDR3 is TGTGCCAGCAGCCCCCGGACTAGCGGAGTCAATGAGCAGTTCTTC. Translation: CASSPRTSGVNEQFF.

The rearrangement links TRBV2 to TRBJ2-3, with 10 bases matching TRBD2. The junction had 5 bases not matched to a gene; V was cut back by 5 bases and J by 0 bases. The CDR3 is 16 amino acids. CDR1 SNHLY and CDR2 FYNNEI come from the germline V gene. The CDR3 spells CASSYGLAESTDTQYF. The CDR3 DNA follows: TGTGCCAGCAGTTACGGACTAGCGGAGAGCACAGATACGCAGTATTTT.

V and J are TRBV28 and TRBJ2-7; 8 bases align to TRBD2. The CDR3 extends over 15 amino acids. The V segment lost 4 bases and the J segment 5 bases; nucleotides outside the gene matches: 10. Per the germline V gene, CDR1 is MDHEN and CDR2 is SYDVKM. The CDR3 loop is CASSSGSSGQDEQYF. The CDR3 DNA reads as TGTGCCAGCAGTTCCGGATCTAGCGGGCAGGACGAGCAGTACTTC.

The chain carries TRBV7-8 and TRBJ2-7, with 10 bases fitting TRBD2. This CDR3 is 14 amino acids long. The germline V gene encodes CDR1 SGHVS and CDR2 FQNEAQ. J was trimmed by 4 bases and V by 5 bases; bases with no gene match: 5. The CDR3 spells CASSPRTSGYEQYF. Here the CDR3 DNA reads TGTGCCAGCAGCCCCAGGACTAGCGGATACGAGCAGTACTTC.

This clone was picked up one time. Here the CDR3 reads CASSPTVYYGYTF. CDR3 in DNA: TGCGCCAGCAGCCCTACGGTCTATTATGGCTACACCTTC. The chain joins TRBV4-3 to TRBJ1-2; D call uncertain. The germline V and J ends were trimmed by 4 bases and 5 bases, with 11 bases remaining between them. Looked up from germline, CDR1 is LGHNA and CDR2 is YSLEER. The CDR3 loop spans 13 amino acids.

The J gene is TRBJ1-2, the V gene TRBV12-5; D unresolved. V was pared by 1 base and J by 3 bases, with 12 bases between. The CDR3 runs 15 residues. The germline V gene encodes CDR1 LGHNT and CDR2 FRNRAP. Written as DNA, the CDR3 is TGTGCTAGTGGTTTGGCCGGGAGGGAGGACTATGGCTACACCTTC. This codes for CASGLAGREDYGYTF.

The chain carries TRBV18 and TRBJ1-5; 7 bases line up with TRBD1. Germline CDR1 is KGHSH and CDR2 is LQKENI. V lost 3 bases and J lost 6; bases outside the gene matches: 2. This CDR3 is built from 13 residues. CDR3 nucleotides: TGTGCCAGCTCACCCCGGGACAGTCAGCCCCAGCATTTT. Its translation is CASSPRDSQPQHF. Full variable domain (missing parts from reference TRBV18 and TRBJ1-5): NAGVMQNPRHLVRRRGQEARLRCSPMKGHSHVYWYRQLPEEGLKFMVYLQKENIIDESGMPKERFSAEFPKEGPSILRIQQVVRGDSAAYFCASSPRDSQPQHFGDGTRLSIL.

The genes are TRBV30 and TRBJ1-6; 8 bases are shared with TRBD1. V was clipped by 5 bases and J by 13 bases; unmatched bases: 4. The CDR3 loop spans 11 amino acids. The germline CDR1 and CDR2 sequences are GTSNPN and SVGIG (reference sequence). The CDR3 region is CAWDRGFPLHF. CDR3 in DNA: TGTGCCTGGGACAGGGGCTTTCCCCTCCACTTT.

This chain connects TRBV30 to TRBJ1-5; no definite D call. The V gene's germline CDR1 is GTSNPN and CDR2 SVGIG (reference sequence). The CDR3 extends over 14 amino acids. Deletions cut 2 bases from V and 0 bases from J, with 8 bases between. The CDR3, as DNA: TGTGCCTGGAGTAACCCCTATAGCAATCAGCCCCAGCATTTT. This codes for CAWSNPYSNQPQHF.

CDR3 protein: CAWAGGVYNSPLHF. CDR3 coding DNA: TGTGCCTGGGCCGGGGGGGTCTATAATTCACCCCTCCACTTT. This chain uses TRBV30 with TRBJ1-6, with a possible D match to TRBD1 (5 bases). V lost 5 bases, J lost 3 bases, and 11 bases lay in between. This CDR3 contains 14 residues. Germline V gives CDR1 GTSNPN, CDR2 SVGIG (reference sequence).

This clone was detected once. The genes are TRBV5-1 and TRBJ2-7, with TRBD2 as a possible D gene (6 bases). The CDR3 spans 14 residues. Germline V gives CDR1 SGHRS, CDR2 YFSETQ. V dropped 4 bases and J dropped 2 bases, with 13 bases sitting between them. The CDR3 nucleotides read TGCGCCAGCAGCCCGAGGGACTTTCCCTACGAGCAGTACTTC. Translating gives CASSPRDFPYEQYF.